What follows are 23 T cell receptor beta chains derived from one specimen sequenced in a study of monozygotic twins with cystic fibrosis. Profiling relied on immunoSEQ multiplex PCR, and the TCRdb table lists in-frame clones only, not all of them. The sample has around 29,000 clones; around four fifths are singletons. The specimen was blood. The receptors shown here come from a girl aged 2-10 years with cystic fibrosis.

The chain recombines TRBV5-1 with TRBJ1-1, with D possibly being TRBD1 (6 bases). CDR3 length equals 14 residues. V was trimmed by 1 base and J by 1 base, leaving 8 bases between them. Germline V lookup: CDR1 SGHRS, CDR2 YFSETQ. The CDR3 spells CASSLKTGNTEAFF. In DNA, the CDR3 is TGCGCCAGCAGCTTGAAGACAGGGAACACTGAAGCTTTCTTT.

This rearrangement joins TRBV27 to TRBJ2-7; D unresolved. The CDR3 loop spans 13 amino acids. Looked up from germline, CDR1 is MNHEY and CDR2 is SMNVEV (reference sequence). Trimming cost V 3 bases and J 3 bases, with 9 bases left between them. The CDR3 sequence is CASSFSERYEQYF. The CDR3 DNA sequence: TGTGCCAGCAGTTTCAGCGAGCGCTACGAGCAGTACTTC.

This clone was detected only once. CDR3 coding DNA: TGTGCCAGTAGAACTCAGGGGGCGGGTCAGCCCCAGCATTTT. The encoded protein is CASRTQGAGQPQHF. This chain connects TRBV27 to TRBJ1-5, with 8 bases that match TRBD1. Germline trimming cut 9 bases from V and 6 bases from J; bases unmatched to any gene: 10. CDR1 is MNHEY, CDR2 SMNVEV, per germline (reference sequence). This CDR3 comprises 14 residues.

The CDR3 nucleotides read TGTGCCAGCAGCTTGGGGCAGGGGAGGCAGCCCCAGCATTTT. It specifies CASSLGQGRQPQHF. The chain is built from TRBV5-8 and TRBJ1-5, with D possibly being TRBD1 (6 bases). CDR3 length equals 14 residues. Trimming cost V 0 bases and J 7 bases, with 11 bases left between them. Germline V CDR1 and CDR2: SGHTS, YDEGEE. Using reference TRBV5-8 and TRBJ1-5 for the parts outside the CDR3, the full variable domain is EAGVTQSPTHLIKTRGQQATLRCSPISGHTSVYWYQQALGLGLQFLLWYDEGEERNRGNFPPRFSGRQFPNYSSELNVNALELEDSALYLCASSLGQGRQPQHFGDGTRLSIL.

The chain links TRBV19 to TRBJ2-6, with D perhaps matching TRBD1 or TRBD2 (6 bases each). There are 15 residues in the CDR3. CDR1 is LNHDA, CDR2 SQIVND, per germline (reference sequence). V lost 3 bases, J lost 2 bases, and 8 bases lay in between. The CDR3 DNA reads as TGTGCCAGTAGTATGAGGGGGGCTGGGGCCAACGTCCTGACTTTC. Protein product: CASSMRGAGANVLTF.

The rearrangement joins TRBV6-1 to TRBJ2-2, with D tentatively TRBD2 (6 bases). This CDR3 spans 15 amino acids. V was trimmed by 5 bases and J by 6 bases, leaving 16 bases between them. The germline V gene has CDR1 MNHNS and CDR2 SASEGT. Written as DNA, the CDR3 is TGTGCCAGCAGTTCCCGGGACTTACCCCCCGGGGAGCTGTTTTTT. This translates into CASSSRDLPPGELFF.

The chain joins TRBV10-3 to TRBJ1-5; 9 bases agree with TRBD1. V was clipped by 11 bases and J by 1 base; unmatched bases: 3. Germline CDR1 reads ENHRY; CDR2 reads SYGVKD. CDR3 length: 13 amino acids. This CDR3 reads CAVQGASNQPQHF. The CDR3, as DNA: TGTGCCGTACAGGGGGCGAGCAATCAGCCCCAGCATTTT.

This clone was found a few times. The chain couples TRBV30 to TRBJ1-4; D call uncertain. With 4 bases removed from V and 3 bases from J, the gap between germline ends came to 12 bases. CDR1 is GTSNPN, CDR2 SVGIG, per germline (reference sequence). The CDR3 extends over 14 amino acids. CDR3 region: CAWKRTRSNEKLFF. The DNA for the CDR3 is TGTGCCTGGAAGAGGACCCGGTCTAATGAAAAACTGTTTTTT. The full variable domain, completed using reference TRBV30 and TRBJ1-4, is SQTIHQWPATLVQPVGSPLSLECTVEGTSNPNLYWYRQAAGRGLQLLFYSVGIGQISSEVPQNLSASRPQDRQFILSSKKLLLSDSGFYLCAWKRTRSNEKLFFGSGTQLSVL.

Only a few counts were recorded for this clone. J is TRBJ2-2 and V is TRBV30; 10 nucleotides match TRBD2. Losses at the gene ends were 8 bases for V and 1 base for J; bases not matched to a gene: 7. The germline gives CDR1 GTSNPN, CDR2 SVGIG (reference sequence). The CDR3 covers 15 residues. This CDR3 reads CAGLAGGMNTGELFF. The DNA for the CDR3 is TGTGCCGGCTTAGCGGGAGGAATGAACACCGGGGAGCTGTTTTTT.

In DNA form, the CDR3 reads TGTGCCATCAGTGAGGGGGACACCCATAGCAATCAGCCCCAGCATTTT. Translated: CAISEGDTHSNQPQHF. The chain employs TRBV10-3 and TRBJ1-5, with D possibly TRBD1 on 6 matching bases. Germline values: CDR1 ENHRY, CDR2 SYGVKD. The ends were cut back, 2 bases at V and 0 bases at J, with 11 bases in the middle. The CDR3 totals 16 residues.

The rearrangement uses TRBV6-1 and TRBJ1-3, with 7 bases identical to TRBD1. The CDR3 length is 14 residues. Trimming cost V 4 bases and J 2 bases; bases outside gene matches: 2. Germline V lookup: CDR1 MNHNS, CDR2 SASEGT. Written as DNA, the CDR3 is TGTGCCAGCAGTGCGGACAGGACTGGAAACACCATATATTTT. Translated, it gives CASSADRTGNTIYF.

The chain couples TRBV10-3 to TRBJ2-7; tentatively, D is TRBD2 (6 bases). The germline gives CDR1 ENHRY, CDR2 SYGVKD. The V and J ends lost 8 bases and 3 bases respectively, with 8 bases between them. The CDR3 spans 11 residues. This CDR3 reads CAIGGNYEQYF. CDR3 bases: TGTGCCATCGGAGGGAACTACGAGCAGTACTTC.

The chain joins TRBV4-1 to TRBJ1-2; D is unclear. CDR1 is MGHRA and CDR2 is YSYEKL in the germline V gene. The length of the CDR3 is 14 residues. Trimming removed 2 bases from V and 6 bases from J, with 13 bases in between. CDR3 coding DNA: TGCGCCAGCAGCCAAAGTCGTCAGGAAGATGGCTACACCTTC. Its protein is CASSQSRQEDGYTF.

The V and J genes are TRBV27 and TRBJ2-3; D remains unclear. Germline CDR1 and CDR2: MNHEY and SMNVEV (reference sequence). V lost 3 bases, J lost 5 bases, and 9 bases lay in between. CDR3 length equals 13 residues. This chain's CDR3 is CASSLLARDTQYF. As DNA, the CDR3 is TGTGCCAGCAGTTTGTTGGCCCGAGATACGCAGTATTTT.

The chain combines TRBV4-1 with TRBJ1-1; a weak D match, TRBD1 (5 bases). The germline V and J ends were trimmed by 2 bases and 4 bases, with 14 bases remaining between them. The CDR3 contains 15 residues. The V gene's germline CDR1 is MGHRA and CDR2 YSYEKL. The CDR3 region has the DNA TGCGCCAGCAGCCAACCAGGGTTTGGGGCCACTGAAGCTTTCTTT. It yields the protein CASSQPGFGATEAFF.

The chain carries TRBV5-4 and TRBJ1-2; 7 nucleotides align to TRBD1. The CDR3 consists of 13 residues. Germline V gene data show CDR1 as SGHNT and CDR2 as YYREEE (reference sequence). Trimming removed 5 bases from V and 5 bases from J; junction bases left unmatched: 6. CDR3 nucleotides: TGTGCCAGCAGGCTGACAGGGTCTTATGGCTACACCTTC. Amino acid sequence: CASRLTGSYGYTF.

This chain connects TRBV11-2 to TRBJ2-7, with D tentatively TRBD2 (6 bases). Germline V CDR1 and CDR2: SGHAT, FQNNGV. CDR3 length: 18 amino acids. Trimming took off 5 bases at V and 1 base at J, with 24 bases between the two ends. CDR3 coding DNA: TGTGCCAGCAGCCGGGGTCGGGCCCGGGACTGGATTTCCTACGAGCAGTACTTC. Translation: CASSRGRARDWISYEQYF.

The gene calls are TRBV6-5 and TRBJ1-2, with 8 bases fitting TRBD1. The CDR3 is made up of 14 amino acids. J lost 4 bases, V lost 9 bases, and 10 bases had no gene match. CDR1 is MNHEY, CDR2 SVGAGI, per germline. CDR3 region: CASSHRGLGYGYTF. CDR3 coding DNA: TGTGCCAGTAGCCACAGGGGGTTGGGCTATGGCTACACCTTC.

V usage is TRBV25-1 and J usage is TRBJ1-1; D remains ambiguous. Trimming removed 2 bases from V and 3 bases from J, with 7 bases in between. Germline V gene lookup returns CDR1 MGHDK and CDR2 SYGVNS. This CDR3 has 13 amino acids. The CDR3 sequence is CASSEEFYTEAFF. CDR3 DNA: TGTGCCAGCAGTGAAGAGTTCTACACTGAAGCTTTCTTT.

This clone came up once. This rearrangement joins TRBV5-6 to TRBJ2-2; 8 bases map to TRBD2. Germline CDR1 SGHDT, CDR2 YYEEEE. V trimming: 2 bases; J trimming: 4 bases; junction bases outside the gene matches: 7. CDR3 size: 16 residues. Here the CDR3 reads CASSFRGLDTTGELFF. The CDR3 DNA sequence: TGTGCCAGCAGCTTTAGGGGACTAGACACCACCGGGGAGCTGTTTTTT.

The chain carries TRBV4-1 and TRBJ2-7; 10 bases line up with TRBD1. V lost 2 bases and J lost 4; bases outside the gene matches: 2. The CDR3 is 14 residues long. CDR1 MGHRA and CDR2 YSYEKL come from the germline V gene. DNA of the CDR3: TGCGCCAGCAGCCAACCGGGACAGGGGTACGAGCAGTACTTC. This translates into CASSQPGQGYEQYF.

This chain's CDR3 is CASSVGDSNQPQHF. In nucleotides, the CDR3 is TGTGCCAGCAGCGTTGGTGATAGCAATCAGCCCCAGCATTTT. J is TRBJ1-5 and V is TRBV9; D call uncertain. The length of the CDR3 is 14 residues. The V and J ends lost 2 bases and 0 bases respectively, with 6 bases between them. Germline values: CDR1 SGDLS, CDR2 YYNGEE.

The chain combines TRBV27 with TRBJ2-7; D is ambiguous. V was clipped by 5 bases and J by 5 bases, with 13 bases between them. Germline V CDR1 and CDR2: MNHEY, SMNVEV (reference sequence). The CDR3 is 13 residues long. The CDR3 DNA follows: TGTGCCAGCAGTCCCCATTTGTTCGACGAGCAGTACTTC. Residues: CASSPHLFDEQYF.